The clone carrying this TCR beta chain occurred a few times. TCR alpha and TCR beta cDNA libraries carrying sample barcodes and UMIs were produced by 5'RACE using constant-segment primers. MiXCR, applied by TCRdb to the 5' RACE reads, yields one record per CDR3 protein. The sample has 150,000 to 200,000 distinct CDR3 sequences; around a tenth are singletons. The data belong to a study of T-cell memory formation after mild COVID-19. The CDR3 consists of 14 residues. Trimming left V 3 bases short and J 11 bases short, with 16 bases between. The chain is built from TRBV12-3 or TRBV12-4 and TRBJ1-4; D may be TRBD1 (6 bases). This sequence was found in a young man who had mild COVID-19 (a few samples of this study predate the infection). Cell type and time point are not known. Sequencing input: PBMCs or a T cell subset sorted from them (not recorded which). The CDR3 region has the DNA TGTGCCAGCAGTTTTCGGGGGGCGAAGGGGAAACTGTTTTTT. Translating gives CASSFRGAKGKLFF.